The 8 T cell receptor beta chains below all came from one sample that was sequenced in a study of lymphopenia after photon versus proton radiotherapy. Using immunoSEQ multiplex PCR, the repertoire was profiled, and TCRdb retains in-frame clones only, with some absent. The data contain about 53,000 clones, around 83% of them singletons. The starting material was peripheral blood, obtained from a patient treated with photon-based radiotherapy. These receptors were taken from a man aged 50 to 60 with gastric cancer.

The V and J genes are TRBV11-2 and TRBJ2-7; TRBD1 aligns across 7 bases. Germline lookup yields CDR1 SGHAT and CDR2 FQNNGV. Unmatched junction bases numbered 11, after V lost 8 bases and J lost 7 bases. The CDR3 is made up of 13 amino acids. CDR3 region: CASGLRDSGEQYF. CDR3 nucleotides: TGTGCCAGCGGCCTCCGGGACAGTGGGGAGCAGTACTTC.

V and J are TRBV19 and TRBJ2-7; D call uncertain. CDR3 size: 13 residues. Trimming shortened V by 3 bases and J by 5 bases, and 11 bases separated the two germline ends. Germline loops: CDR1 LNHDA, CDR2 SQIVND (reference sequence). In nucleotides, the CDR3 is TGTGCCAGTAGTATCGTTTGGGCTGACGAGCAGTACTTC. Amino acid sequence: CASSIVWADEQYF.

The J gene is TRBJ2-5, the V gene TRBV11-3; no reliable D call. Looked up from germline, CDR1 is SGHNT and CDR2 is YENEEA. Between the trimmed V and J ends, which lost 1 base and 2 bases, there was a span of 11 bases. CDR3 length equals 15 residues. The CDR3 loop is CASSLASMGQETQYF. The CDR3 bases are TGTGCCAGCAGCTTAGCCTCCATGGGGCAAGAGACCCAGTACTTC.

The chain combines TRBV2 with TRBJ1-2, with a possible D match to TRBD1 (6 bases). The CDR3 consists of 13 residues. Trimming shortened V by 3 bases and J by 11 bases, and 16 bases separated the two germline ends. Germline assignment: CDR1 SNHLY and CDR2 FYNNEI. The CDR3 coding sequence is TGTGCCAGCAGTGACGTTCGGACAGAAGCTTACACCTTC. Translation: CASSDVRTEAYTF.

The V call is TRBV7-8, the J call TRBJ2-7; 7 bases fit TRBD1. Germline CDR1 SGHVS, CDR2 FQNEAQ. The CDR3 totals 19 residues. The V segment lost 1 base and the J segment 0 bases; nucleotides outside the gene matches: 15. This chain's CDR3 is CASSLDLLGQRESSYEQYF. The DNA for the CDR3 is TGTGCCAGCAGCTTAGATTTGTTGGGACAGCGCGAATCCTCCTACGAGCAGTACTTC.

The CDR3 bases are TGTGCCAGCAGTCGAGGAGGCACCGGGGAGCTGTTTTTT. The encoded protein is CASSRGGTGELFF. V usage is TRBV28 and J usage is TRBJ2-2, with D perhaps matching TRBD2 (5 bases). This CDR3 comprises 13 residues. The germline CDR1 and CDR2 sequences are MDHEN and SYDVKM. V shed 5 bases and J shed 4 bases, with 8 bases lying between them.

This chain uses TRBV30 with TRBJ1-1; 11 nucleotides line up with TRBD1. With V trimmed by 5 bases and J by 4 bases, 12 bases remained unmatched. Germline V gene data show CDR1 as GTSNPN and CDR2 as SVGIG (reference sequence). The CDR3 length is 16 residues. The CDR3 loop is CAWSATGTGGFTEAFF. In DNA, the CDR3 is TGTGCCTGGTCCGCGACCGGGACAGGGGGTTTCACTGAAGCTTTCTTT.

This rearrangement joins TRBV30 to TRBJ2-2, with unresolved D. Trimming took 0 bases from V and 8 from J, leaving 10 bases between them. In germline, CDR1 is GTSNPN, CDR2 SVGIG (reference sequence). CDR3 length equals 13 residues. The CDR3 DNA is TGTGCCTGGAGTGTACGGGTGGCTGGGGAGCTGTTTTTT. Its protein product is CAWSVRVAGELFF.